The source of this T cell receptor (beta chain) is a study of blood T cell repertoires in COVID-19. The repertoire was sequenced with immunoSEQ multiplex PCR; TCRdb's copy has only in-frame clones and lacks some. The sample holds 130,000 to 150,000 clones, roughly three quarters seen once. There are 12 residues in the CDR3. Trimming removed 5 bases from V and 5 bases from J; junction bases left unmatched: 2. Germline V gene sequence: CDR1 SGHNT, CDR2 YENEEA. The sequence came from a woman in her 70s with COVID-19, enrolled during active disease. This chain connects TRBV11-3 to TRBJ2-5, with 7 bases fitting TRBD2. The specimen sequenced was peripheral blood. DNA of the CDR3: TGTGCCAGCAGCCGGGGGGAGGAGACCCAGTACTTC. It codes for CASSRGEETQYF.